The rows below give T cell receptor beta chains drawn from one sample of a study of Tregs in tolerant kidney transplant recipients. Method: immunoSEQ multiplex PCR; TCRdb's copy keeps in-frame clones and lacks some. The sample yields fewer than 80,000 clones, 70% to 90% seen once. The sequencing used CD4+ T cells from blood, collected before the transplant. These receptors were taken from a human donor who received a combined kidney and bone marrow transplant. Both conserved end residues are part of each CDR3. D genes are given only for firm matches. The size field is filled for only some rows; it gives once, few, many or a size class.

TGTGCCAGCAGGGGACAGTTTTATGGCTACACCTTC | CASRGQFYGYTF | TRBJ1-2 | - | TRBV6-5 | TRBD1
TGTGCCAGCAGTGTAGACAGATTGAACACTGAAGCTTTCTTT | CASSVDRLNTEAFF | TRBJ1-1 | - | TRBV2 | -
TGTGCCAGCAGTGACGACAGGGCAACTAATGAAAAACTGTTTTTT | CASSDDRATNEKLFF | TRBJ1-4 | - | TRBV25-1 | TRBD1
TGTGCCTGGAGGGCTAGCAGGTCCTTTTATGGCTACACCTTC | CAWRASRSFYGYTF | TRBJ1-2 | few | TRBV30 | -
TGTGCCAGCAGCTTAGGACGAGGACAGGGTTGGACTGAAGCTTTCTTT | CASSLGRGQGWTEAFF | TRBJ1-1 | - | TRBV7-8 | TRBD1
TGTGCCAGCTCACCGTCCTACCGACAGGGGGATTTTAGTGAAGCTTTCTTT | CASSPSYRQGDFSEAFF | TRBJ1-1 | - | TRBV18 | TRBD1
TGTGCCAGCAGCAGCGGGAGGGCCACAGATACGCAGTATTTT | CASSSGRATDTQYF | TRBJ2-3 | - | TRBV6-7 | TRBD2
TGCGCCAGCAGCCAAGGGGGACAGAGAAATGAAAAACTGTTTTTT | CASSQGGQRNEKLFF | TRBJ1-4 | - | TRBV5-1 | TRBD1
TGTGCCAGCAGTTACCTTCGCCGGTTTTCGACTGAAGCTTTCTTT | CASSYLRRFSTEAFF | TRBJ1-1 | - | TRBV6-5 | -
TGTGCCAGCAGCCCGCGCAGGGCGGAGACCCAGTACTTC | CASSPRRAETQYF | TRBJ2-5 | few | TRBV13 | -
TGTGCCAGCAGCCTGACAGGGGGTGGAAACACCATATATTTT | CASSLTGGGNTIYF | TRBJ1-3 | once | TRBV28 | TRBD1
TGTGCCAGCAGTGGTCGACAGTTAGGCCACGAGCAGTACTTC | CASSGRQLGHEQYF | TRBJ2-7 | - | TRBV28 | -
TGTGCCAGCAGGCGGACAGAACAAGAGACCCAGTACTTC | CASRRTEQETQYF | TRBJ2-5 | - | TRBV2 | -
TGTGCCAGCTCTTTTGGGGGGACTAGCGGAGGATCCTACGAGCAGTACTTC | CASSFGGTSGGSYEQYF | TRBJ2-7 | - | TRBV18 | TRBD2
TGTGCCAGCAGCTTAGCTGGGACAGGGGGGAATGAGCAGTTCTTC | CASSLAGTGGNEQFF | TRBJ2-1 | - | TRBV11-3 | TRBD1
TGTGCCAGCAGCTTGGGCCTGGGACAGGGGGCGGAGAAGGGCTTC | CASSLGLGQGAEKGF | TRBJ1-2 | - | TRBV5-4 | TRBD1
TGCGCCAGCAGCTACACGGGACAGGGTATAGCCAAAAACATTCAGTACTTC | CASSYTGQGIAKNIQYF | TRBJ2-4 | - | TRBV5-1 | TRBD1
TGTGCCAGCAGCCGCGATTGGAACACCGGGGAGCTGTTTTTT | CASSRDWNTGELFF | TRBJ2-2 | - | TRBV5-4 | -
TGTGCCAGCAGCACCTACTCTGGAAACACCATATATTTT | CASSTYSGNTIYF | TRBJ1-3 | - | TRBV14 | -
TGTGCCTGGCGGGGGTCTGGAGAGACCCAGTACTTC | CAWRGSGETQYF | TRBJ2-5 | - | TRBV30 | -
TGTGCCAGCAGCTTAGTCTGGACAGGAGTCGGTGGGGCCAACGTCCTGACTTTC | CASSLVWTGVGGANVLTF | TRBJ2-6 | - | TRBV7-2 | TRBD1
TGTGCCAGCAGTCCGGGTCAGGGCCGCACAGATACGCAGTATTTT | CASSPGQGRTDTQYF | TRBJ2-3 | once | TRBV6-1 | -
TGCGCCAGCAGCTTTAGGTCGGGAACGGCGACAGATACGCAGTATTTT | CASSFRSGTATDTQYF | TRBJ2-3 | - | TRBV5-1 | -
TGTGCCAGCAGCCTCCGGACAGGGGGCGCCTTGGTGGACACCATATATTTT | CASSLRTGGALVDTIYF | TRBJ1-3 | once | TRBV7-8 | TRBD1
TGTGCCAGCAGCGTAGCTGTTTCTAGCGGGCTCAATACCTACGAGCAGTACTTC | CASSVAVSSGLNTYEQYF | TRBJ2-7 | - | TRBV9 | TRBD2
TGTGCCAGCAGCTTAGAAGGACTAGCGGAGCAGTTCTTC | CASSLEGLAEQFF | TRBJ2-1 | once | TRBV7-9 | TRBD2
TGTGCCAGCAGTCCCTCTCCTAACAGGTCACCCACCTACGAGCAGTACTTC | CASSPSPNRSPTYEQYF | TRBJ2-7 | - | TRBV28 | -
TGTGCCAGCAGCTCGACAGGGTTGAGCACAGATACGCAGTATTTT | CASSSTGLSTDTQYF | TRBJ2-3 | - | TRBV5-6 | TRBD1
TGTGCCAGCAGCCCCAGGGACAGCTCCTACAATGAGCAGTTCTTC | CASSPRDSSYNEQFF | TRBJ2-1 | - | TRBV11-3 | TRBD1
TGCGCCAGCAGCCCGGGAGGTGAGGAGACCCAGTACTTC | CASSPGGEETQYF | TRBJ2-5 | - | TRBV5-1 | TRBD2
TGCGCCAGCAGCACATCCGGGACTAGGAACACCGGGGAGCTGTTTTTT | CASSTSGTRNTGELFF | TRBJ2-2 | - | TRBV5-1 | TRBD2
TGTGCCAGCAGTCAACAGGGATTACGCGGCTACACCTTC | CASSQQGLRGYTF | TRBJ1-2 | once | TRBV6-5 | -
TGTGCCAGCAGCACCGGGACGGGGACACAGTACTTC | CASSTGTGTQYF | TRBJ2-7 | - | TRBV11-1 | -
TGTGCCAGCAGCGTAGGTCAGGCCTCGAACACCGGGGAGCTGTTTTTT | CASSVGQASNTGELFF | TRBJ2-2 | few | TRBV9 | -
TGTGCCAGCAGCCTCGATGACCGGGCCCAGTACTTC | CASSLDDRAQYF | TRBJ2-5 | - | TRBV11-3 | -
TGCGCCAGCAGCTTGGAAGTTGGACAGACTTATGGCTACACCTTC | CASSLEVGQTYGYTF | TRBJ1-2 | - | TRBV5-1 | -